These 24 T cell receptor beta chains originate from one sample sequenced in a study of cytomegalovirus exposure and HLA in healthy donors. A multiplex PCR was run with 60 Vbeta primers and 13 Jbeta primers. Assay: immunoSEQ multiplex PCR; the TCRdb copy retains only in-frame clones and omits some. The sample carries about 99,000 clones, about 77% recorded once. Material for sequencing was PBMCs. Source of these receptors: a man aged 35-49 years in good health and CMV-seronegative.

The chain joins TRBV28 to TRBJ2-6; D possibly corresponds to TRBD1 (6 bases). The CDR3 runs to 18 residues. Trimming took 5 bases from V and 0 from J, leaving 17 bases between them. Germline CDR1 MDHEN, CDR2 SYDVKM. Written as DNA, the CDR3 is TGTGCCAGCAGTCGAATGACAGGCTCGAGCTCTGGGGCCAACGTCCTGACTTTC. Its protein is CASSRMTGSSSGANVLTF.

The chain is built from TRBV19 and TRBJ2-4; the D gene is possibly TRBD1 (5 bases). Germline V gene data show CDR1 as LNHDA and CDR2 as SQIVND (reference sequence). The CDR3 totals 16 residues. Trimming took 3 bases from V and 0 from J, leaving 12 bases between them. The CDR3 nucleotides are TGTGCCAGTAGTATGCTTGGGGCAAAAGCCAAAAACATTCAGTACTTC. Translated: CASSMLGAKAKNIQYF.

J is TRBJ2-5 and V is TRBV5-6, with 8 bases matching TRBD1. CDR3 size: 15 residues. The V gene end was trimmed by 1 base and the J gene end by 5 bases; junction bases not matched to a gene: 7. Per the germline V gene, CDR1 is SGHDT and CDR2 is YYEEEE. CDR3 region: CASSLSYRGMETQYF. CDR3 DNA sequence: TGTGCCAGCAGCTTGAGTTACAGGGGGATGGAGACCCAGTACTTC.

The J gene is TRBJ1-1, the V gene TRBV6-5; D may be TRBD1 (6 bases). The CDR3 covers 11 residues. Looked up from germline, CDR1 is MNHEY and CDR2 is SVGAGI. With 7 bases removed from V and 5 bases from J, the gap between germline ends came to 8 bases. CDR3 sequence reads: CASNQGTEAFF. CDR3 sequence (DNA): TGTGCCAGCAACCAGGGGACTGAAGCTTTCTTT.

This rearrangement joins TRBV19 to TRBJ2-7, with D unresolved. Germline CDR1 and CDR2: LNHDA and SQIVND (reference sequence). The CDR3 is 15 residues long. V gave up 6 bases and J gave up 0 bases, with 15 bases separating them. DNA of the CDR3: TGTGCCAGTAGCCCATACGACACACCCTCCTACGAGCAGTACTTC. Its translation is CASSPYDTPSYEQYF.

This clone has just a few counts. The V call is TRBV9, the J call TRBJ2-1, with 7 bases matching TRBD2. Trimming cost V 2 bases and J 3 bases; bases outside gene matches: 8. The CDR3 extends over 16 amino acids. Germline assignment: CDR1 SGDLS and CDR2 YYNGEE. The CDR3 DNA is TGTGCCAGCAGCGTGGGCGTAGGCGGGGGCTACAATGAGCAGTTCTTC. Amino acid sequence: CASSVGVGGGYNEQFF.

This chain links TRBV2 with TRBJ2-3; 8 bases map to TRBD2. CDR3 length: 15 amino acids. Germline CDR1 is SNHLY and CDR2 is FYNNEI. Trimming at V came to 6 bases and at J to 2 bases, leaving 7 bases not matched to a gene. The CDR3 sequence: CASRGGGFSTDTQYF. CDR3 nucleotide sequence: TGTGCCAGCAGGGGCGGGGGGTTTTCCACAGATACGCAGTATTTT.

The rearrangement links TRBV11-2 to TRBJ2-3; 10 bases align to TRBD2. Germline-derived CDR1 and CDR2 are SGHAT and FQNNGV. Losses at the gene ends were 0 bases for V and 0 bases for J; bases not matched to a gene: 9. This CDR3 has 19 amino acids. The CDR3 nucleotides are TGTGCCAGCAGCTTAGATTGGTGGACTAGCGGATCTAGCACAGATACGCAGTATTTT. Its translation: CASSLDWWTSGSSTDTQYF.

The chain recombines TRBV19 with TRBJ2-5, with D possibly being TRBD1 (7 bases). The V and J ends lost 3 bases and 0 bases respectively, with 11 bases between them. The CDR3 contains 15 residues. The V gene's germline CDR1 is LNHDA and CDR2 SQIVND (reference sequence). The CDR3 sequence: CASSIAGGYQETQYF. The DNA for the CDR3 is TGTGCCAGTAGTATCGCAGGGGGGTACCAAGAGACCCAGTACTTC.

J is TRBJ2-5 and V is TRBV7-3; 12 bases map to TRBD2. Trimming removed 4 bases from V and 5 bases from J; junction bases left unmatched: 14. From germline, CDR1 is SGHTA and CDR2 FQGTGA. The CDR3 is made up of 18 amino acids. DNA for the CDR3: TGTGCCAGCAGCTCCGGACTAGCGGGGACACAGGGGGGCGAGACCCAGTACTTC. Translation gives CASSSGLAGTQGGETQYF.

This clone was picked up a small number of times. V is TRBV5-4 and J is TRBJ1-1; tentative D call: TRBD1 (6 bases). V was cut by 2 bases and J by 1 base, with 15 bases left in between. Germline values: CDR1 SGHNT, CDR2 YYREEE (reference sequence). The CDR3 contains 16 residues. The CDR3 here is CASSFPRGHSNTEAFF. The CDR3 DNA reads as TGTGCCAGCAGCTTTCCCCGGGGACACTCGAACACTGAAGCTTTCTTT.

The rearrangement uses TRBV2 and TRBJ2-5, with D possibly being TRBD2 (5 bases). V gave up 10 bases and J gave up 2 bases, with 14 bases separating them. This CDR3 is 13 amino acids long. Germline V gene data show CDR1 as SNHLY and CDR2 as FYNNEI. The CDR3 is CATVAFGQETQYF. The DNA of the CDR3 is TGTGCCACGGTAGCGTTTGGGCAAGAGACCCAGTACTTC.

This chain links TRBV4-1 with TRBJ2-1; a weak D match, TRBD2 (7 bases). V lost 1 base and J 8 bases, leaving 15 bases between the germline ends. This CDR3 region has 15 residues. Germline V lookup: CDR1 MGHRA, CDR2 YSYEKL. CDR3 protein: CASSQVGGGVDEQFF. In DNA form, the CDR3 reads TGCGCCAGCAGCCAAGTTGGAGGGGGGGTTGATGAGCAGTTCTTC.

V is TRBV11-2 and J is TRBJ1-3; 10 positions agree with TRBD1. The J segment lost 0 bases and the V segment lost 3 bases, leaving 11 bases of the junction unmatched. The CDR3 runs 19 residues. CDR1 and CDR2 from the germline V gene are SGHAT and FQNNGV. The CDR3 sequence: CASSLGQGFTPSSGNTIYF. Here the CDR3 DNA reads TGTGCCAGCAGCTTGGGACAGGGGTTTACTCCAAGCTCTGGAAACACCATATATTTT.

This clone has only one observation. The CDR3 here is CASSTTGLDENTEAFF. CDR3 nucleotide sequence: TGTGCCAGCAGTACCACAGGGTTGGATGAAAACACTGAAGCTTTCTTT. The genes are TRBV28 and TRBJ1-1; TRBD1 might be the D (6 bases). The V gene's germline CDR1 is MDHEN and CDR2 SYDVKM. This CDR3 has 16 residues. V shed 5 bases and J shed 2 bases, with 18 bases lying between them. The whole variable domain, filled in from reference TRBV28 and TRBJ1-1, reads DVKVTQSSRYLVKRTGEKVFLECVQDMDHENMFWYRQDPGLGLRLIYFSYDVKMKEKGDIPEGYSVSREKKERFSLILESASTNQTSMYLCASSTTGLDENTEAFFGQGTRLTVV.

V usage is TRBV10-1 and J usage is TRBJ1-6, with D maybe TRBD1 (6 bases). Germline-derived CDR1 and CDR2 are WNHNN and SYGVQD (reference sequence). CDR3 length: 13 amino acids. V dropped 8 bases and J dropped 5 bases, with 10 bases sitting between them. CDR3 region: CASSGTNNSPLHF. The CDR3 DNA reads TGCGCCAGCTCCGGGACAAATAATTCACCCCTCCACTTT.

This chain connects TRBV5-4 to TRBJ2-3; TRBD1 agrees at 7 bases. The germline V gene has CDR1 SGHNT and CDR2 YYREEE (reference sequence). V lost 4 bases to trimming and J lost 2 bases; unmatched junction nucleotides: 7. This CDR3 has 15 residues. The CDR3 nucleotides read TGTGCCAGCAGCCCCGAGACAGGGCCCACAGATACGCAGTATTTT. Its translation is CASSPETGPTDTQYF.

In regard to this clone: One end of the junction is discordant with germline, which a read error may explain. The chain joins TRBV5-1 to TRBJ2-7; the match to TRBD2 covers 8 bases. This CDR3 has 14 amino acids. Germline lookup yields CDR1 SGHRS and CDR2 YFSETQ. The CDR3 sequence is CASSNAGGSHEQYF. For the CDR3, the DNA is TGCGCCAGCAGCAATGCGGGGGGCTCCCACGAGCAGTACTTC.

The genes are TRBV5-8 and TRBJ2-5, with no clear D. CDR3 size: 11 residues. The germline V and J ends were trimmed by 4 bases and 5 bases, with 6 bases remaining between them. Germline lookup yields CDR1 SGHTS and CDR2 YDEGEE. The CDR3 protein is CASSPRETQYF. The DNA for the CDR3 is TGTGCCAGCAGCCCACGGGAGACCCAGTACTTC.

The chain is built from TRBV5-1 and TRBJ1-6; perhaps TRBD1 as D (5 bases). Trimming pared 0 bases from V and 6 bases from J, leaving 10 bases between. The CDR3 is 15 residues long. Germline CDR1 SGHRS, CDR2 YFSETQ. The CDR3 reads CASSLGVGGNSPLHF. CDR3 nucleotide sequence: TGCGCCAGCAGCTTGGGAGTCGGGGGTAATTCACCCCTCCACTTT.

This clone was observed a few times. CDR3 sequence reads: CASSPGAGGGQPQHF. DNA of the CDR3: TGTGCCAGCAGCCCAGGGGCAGGGGGCGGTCAGCCCCAGCATTTT. The chain uses TRBV7-8 and TRBJ1-5, with 8 bases fitting TRBD1. The CDR3 totals 15 residues. V was clipped by 5 bases and J by 6 bases; unmatched bases: 9. CDR1 and CDR2 (germline): SGHVS, FQNEAQ.

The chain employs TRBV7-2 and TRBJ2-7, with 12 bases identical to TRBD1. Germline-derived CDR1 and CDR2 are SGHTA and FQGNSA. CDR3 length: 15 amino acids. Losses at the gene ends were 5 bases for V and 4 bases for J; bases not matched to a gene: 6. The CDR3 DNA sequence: TGTGCCAGCAGCCCGGGACAGGGGGCAGGTTACGAGCAGTACTTC. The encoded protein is CASSPGQGAGYEQYF.

The CDR3 loop is CASSVNAEGTEAFF. The CDR3 DNA follows: TGTGCCAGCAGTGTAAACGCGGAGGGAACTGAAGCTTTCTTT. The chain has TRBV6-1 and TRBJ1-1; D is ambiguous. There are 14 residues in the CDR3. The ends were cut back, 4 bases at V and 5 bases at J, with 14 bases in the middle. The germline V gene encodes CDR1 MNHNS and CDR2 SASEGT.

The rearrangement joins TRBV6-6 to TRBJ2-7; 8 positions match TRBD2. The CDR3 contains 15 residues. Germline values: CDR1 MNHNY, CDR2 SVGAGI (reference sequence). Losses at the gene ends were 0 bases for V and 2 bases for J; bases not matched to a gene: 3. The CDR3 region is CASSYSGGGPYEQYF. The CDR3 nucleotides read TGTGCCAGCAGTTACTCGGGCGGGGGGCCCTACGAGCAGTACTTC.